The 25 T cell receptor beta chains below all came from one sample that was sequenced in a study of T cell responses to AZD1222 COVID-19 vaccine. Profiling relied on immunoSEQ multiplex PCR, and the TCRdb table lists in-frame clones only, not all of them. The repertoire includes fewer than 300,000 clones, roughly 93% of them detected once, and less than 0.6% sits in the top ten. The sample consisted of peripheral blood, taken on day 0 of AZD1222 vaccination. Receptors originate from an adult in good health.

This CDR3 reads CASSRRGAGDSPLHF. CDR3 sequence (DNA): TGTGCCAGTAGTAGACGAGGGGCGGGGGATTCACCCCTCCACTTT. The rearrangement uses TRBV19 and TRBJ1-6, with a possible D match to TRBD1 (5 bases). The germline CDR1 and CDR2 sequences are LNHDA and SQIVND (reference sequence). The CDR3 totals 15 residues. Trimming pared 4 bases from V and 8 bases from J, leaving 15 bases between.

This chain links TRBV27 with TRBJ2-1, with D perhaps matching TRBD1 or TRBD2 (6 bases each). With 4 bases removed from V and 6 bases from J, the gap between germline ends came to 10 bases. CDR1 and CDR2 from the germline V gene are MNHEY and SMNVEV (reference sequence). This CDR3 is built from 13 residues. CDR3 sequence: CASSSWGANEQFF. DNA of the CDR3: TGTGCCAGCAGTTCATGGGGGGCCAATGAGCAGTTCTTC.

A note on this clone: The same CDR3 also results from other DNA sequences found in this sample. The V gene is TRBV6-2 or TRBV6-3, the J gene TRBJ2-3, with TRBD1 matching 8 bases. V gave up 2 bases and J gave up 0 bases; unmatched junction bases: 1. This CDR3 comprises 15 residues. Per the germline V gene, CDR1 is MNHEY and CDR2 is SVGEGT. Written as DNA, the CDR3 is TGTGCCAGCAGTTACAGACAGGGGAGCACAGATACGCAGTATTTT. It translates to CASSYRQGSTDTQYF.

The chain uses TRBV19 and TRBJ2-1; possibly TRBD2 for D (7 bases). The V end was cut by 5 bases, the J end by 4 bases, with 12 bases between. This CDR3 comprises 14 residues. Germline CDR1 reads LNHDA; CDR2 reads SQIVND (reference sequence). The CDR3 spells CASSWGGRYNEQFF. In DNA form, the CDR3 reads TGTGCCAGTAGTTGGGGGGGCCGGTACAATGAGCAGTTCTTC.

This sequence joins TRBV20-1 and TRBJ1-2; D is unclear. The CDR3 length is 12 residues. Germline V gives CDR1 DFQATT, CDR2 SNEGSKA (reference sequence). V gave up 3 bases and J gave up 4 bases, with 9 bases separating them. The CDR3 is CSASGDRYGYTF. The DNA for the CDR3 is TGCAGTGCTAGTGGGGATCGCTATGGCTACACCTTC.

The CDR3 DNA follows: TGTGCCAGCAGTTCGACAGGACCGAATTCACCCCTCCACTTT. Residues: CASSSTGPNSPLHF. V is TRBV7-9 and J is TRBJ1-6; TRBD1 might be the D (6 bases). The V end was cut by 6 bases, the J end by 7 bases, with 13 bases between. Germline CDR1 SEHNR, CDR2 FQNEAQ (reference sequence). This CDR3 contains 14 residues.

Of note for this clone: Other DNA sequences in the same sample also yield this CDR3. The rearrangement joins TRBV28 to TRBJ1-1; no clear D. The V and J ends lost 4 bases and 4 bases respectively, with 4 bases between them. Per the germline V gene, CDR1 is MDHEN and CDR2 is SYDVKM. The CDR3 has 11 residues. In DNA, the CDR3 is TGTGCCAGCAGTTCAGGCACTGAAGCTTTCTTT. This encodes CASSSGTEAFF.

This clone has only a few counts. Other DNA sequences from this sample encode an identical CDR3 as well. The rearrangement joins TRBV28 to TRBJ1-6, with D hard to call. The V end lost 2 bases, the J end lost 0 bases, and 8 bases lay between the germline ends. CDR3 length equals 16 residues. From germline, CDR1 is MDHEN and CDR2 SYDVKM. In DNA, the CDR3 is TGTGCCAGCAGTTTACCCGACGACTCCTATAATTCACCCCTCCACTTT. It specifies CASSLPDDSYNSPLHF.

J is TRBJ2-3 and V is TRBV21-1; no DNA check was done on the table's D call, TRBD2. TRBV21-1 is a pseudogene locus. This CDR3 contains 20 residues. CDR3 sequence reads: CASSARTSMVSTRGTDTQYF. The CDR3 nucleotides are TGTGCCAGCAGCGCTCGGACTAGTATGGTCTCAACCCGGGGCACAGATACGCAGTATTTT.

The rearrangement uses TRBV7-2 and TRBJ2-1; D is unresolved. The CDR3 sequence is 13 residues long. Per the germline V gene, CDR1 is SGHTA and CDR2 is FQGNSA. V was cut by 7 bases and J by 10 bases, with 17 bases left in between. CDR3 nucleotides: TGTGCCAGCATCCCGACTCCACCCAGGGAGCAGTTCTTC. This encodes CASIPTPPREQFF. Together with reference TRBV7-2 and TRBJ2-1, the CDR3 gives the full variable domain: GAGVSQSPSNKVTEKGKDVELRCDPISGHTALYWYRQSLGQGLEFLIYFQGNSAPDKSGLPSDRFSAERTGGSVSTLTIQRTQQEDSAVYLCASIPTPPREQFFGPGTRLTVL.

The CDR3 region has the DNA TGTGCCAGTAGTAAAGCACGGAGCTCCTACAATGAGCAGTTCTTC. This translates into CASSKARSSYNEQFF. The chain links TRBV19 to TRBJ2-1; D is unresolved. Deletions cut 4 bases from V and 0 bases from J, with 10 bases between. CDR3 length: 15 residues. CDR1 and CDR2 (germline): LNHDA, SQIVND (reference sequence).

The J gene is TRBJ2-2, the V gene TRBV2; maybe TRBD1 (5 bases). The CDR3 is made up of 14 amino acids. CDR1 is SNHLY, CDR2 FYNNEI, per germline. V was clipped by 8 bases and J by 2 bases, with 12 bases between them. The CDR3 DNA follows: TGTGCCAGCGGTAGGACACTCAACACCGGGGAGCTGTTTTTT. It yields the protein CASGRTLNTGELFF.

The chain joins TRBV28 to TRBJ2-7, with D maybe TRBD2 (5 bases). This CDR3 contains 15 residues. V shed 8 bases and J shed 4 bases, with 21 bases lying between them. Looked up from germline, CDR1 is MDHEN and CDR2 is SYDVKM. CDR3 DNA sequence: TGTGCCAGCCGGCGGGCTGGCGGGTCCCTTTACGAGCAGTACTTC. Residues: CASRRAGGSLYEQYF.

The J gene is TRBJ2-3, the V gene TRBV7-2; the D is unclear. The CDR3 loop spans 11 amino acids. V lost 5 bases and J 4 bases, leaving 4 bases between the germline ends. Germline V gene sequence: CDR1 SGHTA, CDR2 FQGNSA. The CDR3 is CASSQADTQYF. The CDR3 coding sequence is TGTGCCAGCAGCCAGGCAGATACGCAGTATTTT.

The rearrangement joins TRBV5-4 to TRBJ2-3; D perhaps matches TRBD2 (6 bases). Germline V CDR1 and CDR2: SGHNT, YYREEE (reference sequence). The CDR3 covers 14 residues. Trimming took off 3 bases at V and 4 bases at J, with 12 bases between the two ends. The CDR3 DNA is TGTGCCAGCAGCTCCAAGCGGGCCTCAGATACGCAGTATTTT. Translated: CASSSKRASDTQYF. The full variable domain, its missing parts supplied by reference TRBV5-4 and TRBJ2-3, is ETGVTQSPTHLIKTRGQQVTLRCSSQSGHNTVSWYQQALGQGPQFIFQYYREEENGRGNFPPRFSGLQFPNYSSELNVNALELDDSALYLCASSSKRASDTQYFGPGTRLTVL.

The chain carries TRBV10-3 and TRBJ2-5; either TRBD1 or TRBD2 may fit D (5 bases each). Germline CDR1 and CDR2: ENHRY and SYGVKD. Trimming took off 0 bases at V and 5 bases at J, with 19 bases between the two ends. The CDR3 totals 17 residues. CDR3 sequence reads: CAISESPGTRGGETQYF. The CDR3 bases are TGTGCCATCAGTGAGTCCCCCGGGACGCGAGGCGGGGAGACCCAGTACTTC.

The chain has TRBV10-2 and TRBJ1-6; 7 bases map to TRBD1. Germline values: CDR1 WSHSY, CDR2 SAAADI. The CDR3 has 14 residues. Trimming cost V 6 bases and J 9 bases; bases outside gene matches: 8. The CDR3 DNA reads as TGCGCCAGCAGGGAAGGGGGCGCGGGTTCACCCCTCCACTTT. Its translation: CASREGGAGSPLHF.

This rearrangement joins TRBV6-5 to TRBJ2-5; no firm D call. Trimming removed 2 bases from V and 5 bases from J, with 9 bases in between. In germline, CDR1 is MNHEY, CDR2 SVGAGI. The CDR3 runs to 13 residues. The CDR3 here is CASSYGARETQYF. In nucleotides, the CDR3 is TGTGCCAGCAGTTACGGAGCGAGGGAGACCCAGTACTTC.

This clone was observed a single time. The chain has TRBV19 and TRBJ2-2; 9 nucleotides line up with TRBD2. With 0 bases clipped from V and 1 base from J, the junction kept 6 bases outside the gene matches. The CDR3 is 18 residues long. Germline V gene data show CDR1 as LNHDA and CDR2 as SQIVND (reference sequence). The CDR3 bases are TGTGCCAGTAGTATAGAGTGGAGCGGGAGGCAGAACACCGGGGAGCTGTTTTTT. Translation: CASSIEWSGRQNTGELFF.

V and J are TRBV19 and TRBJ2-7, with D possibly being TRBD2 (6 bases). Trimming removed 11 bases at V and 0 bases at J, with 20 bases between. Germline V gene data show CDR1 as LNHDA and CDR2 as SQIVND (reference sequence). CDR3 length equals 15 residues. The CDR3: CAPPRRRGASYEQYF. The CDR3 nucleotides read TGTGCCCCTCCGCGGAGGCGCGGGGCCTCCTACGAGCAGTACTTC. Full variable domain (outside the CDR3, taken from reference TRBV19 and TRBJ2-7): DGGITQSPKYLFRKEGQNVTLSCEQNLNHDAMYWYRQDPGQGLRLIYYSQIVNDFQKGDIAEGYSVSREKKESFPLTVTSAQKNPTAFYLCAPPRRRGASYEQYFGPGTRLTVT.

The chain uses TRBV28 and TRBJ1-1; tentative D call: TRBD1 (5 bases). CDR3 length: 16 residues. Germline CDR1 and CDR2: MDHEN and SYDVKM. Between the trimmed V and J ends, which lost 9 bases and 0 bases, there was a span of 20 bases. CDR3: CASSGHNPTMNTEAFF. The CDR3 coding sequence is TGTGCCAGTTCGGGGCACAATCCCACTATGAACACTGAAGCTTTCTTT.

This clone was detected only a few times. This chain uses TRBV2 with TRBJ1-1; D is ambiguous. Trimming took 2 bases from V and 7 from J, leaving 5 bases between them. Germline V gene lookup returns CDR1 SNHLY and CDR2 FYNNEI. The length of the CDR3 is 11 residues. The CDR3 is CASSEQLEAFF. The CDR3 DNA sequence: TGTGCCAGCAGTGAACAGCTTGAAGCTTTCTTT.

The CDR3 coding sequence is TGTGCCAGCAGCGTAGATTGGGGTAGTGGCTACACCTTC. It specifies CASSVDWGSGYTF. The chain couples TRBV9 to TRBJ1-2; no clear D. Deletions cut 0 bases from V and 7 bases from J, with 10 bases between. This CDR3 is built from 13 residues. The germline V gene has CDR1 SGDLS and CDR2 YYNGEE.

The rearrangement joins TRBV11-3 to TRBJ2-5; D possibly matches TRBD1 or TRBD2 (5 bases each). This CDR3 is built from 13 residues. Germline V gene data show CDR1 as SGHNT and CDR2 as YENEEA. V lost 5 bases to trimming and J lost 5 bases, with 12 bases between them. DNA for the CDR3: TGTGCCAGCAGCCGGGGACGGCGGGAGACCCAGTACTTC. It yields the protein CASSRGRRETQYF.

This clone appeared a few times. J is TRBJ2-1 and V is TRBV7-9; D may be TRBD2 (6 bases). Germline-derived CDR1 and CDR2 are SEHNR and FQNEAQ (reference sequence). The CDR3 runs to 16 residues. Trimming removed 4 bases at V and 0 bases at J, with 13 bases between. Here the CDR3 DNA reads TGTGCCAGCAGCTCTGCCGGGGGAAGCTCCTACAATGAGCAGTTCTTC. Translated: CASSSAGGSSYNEQFF.